This note documents a single T cell receptor (beta chain) sequence. No antigen is known for it. The data stem from a study of T cell responses to AZD1222 COVID-19 vaccine. Background on the study: Second-dose recipients at about 4 or about 12 weeks were treated as one pooled group. Study-wide results and caveats: Spike-specific TCR depth and breadth grew after two AZD1222 doses. The sample set comprised mostly white British donors with more females, and clonal diversity was possibly underestimated. Vaccine-associated CD4 TCRs ranged over spike, dominating at 160-218 and 743-854.

CDR1 and CDR2 (germline): ENHRY, SYGVKD. The V and J ends lost 3 bases and 4 bases respectively, with 4 bases between them. The CDR3 contains 11 residues. TCRdb keeps only in-frame clones here, not all; method: immunoSEQ multiplex PCR. The sample gives some 200,000 clones, approximately 91% of which show up once; roughly 0.99% is in the top ten. The V and J genes are TRBV10-3 and TRBJ2-7; D not resolved. The material sequenced was peripheral blood, taken on day 0 of AZD1222 vaccination. This clonotype was sampled from an adult in good health. The CDR3 sequence: CAISDFYEQYF. The CDR3 nucleotides read TGTGCCATCAGTGATTTTTACGAGCAGTACTTC.